Listed below are T cell receptor beta chains from one sample, sequenced in a study of T cells in Graves' hyperthyroidism and ophthalmopathy. TCRdb reprocessed the multiplex PCR reads via MiXCR and lists one record per CDR3 protein. The table lists fewer than 800,000 distinct CDR3 sequences, 16% of them singletons. The sequenced sample consisted of blood. The receptor source for this set is a man aged 18 to 35 with Graves' hyperthyroidism. Both conserved end residues are part of each CDR3. A D gene is named only where the DNA matches it firmly. Expanded clones are given a class, and other clones once, few, many or no size at all.

J gene | D gene | clone size | V gene | CDR3 protein | CDR3 DNA
TRBJ2-3 | TRBD2 | many | TRBV7-3 | CASSPGLAGADTQYF | TGTGCCAGCAGCCCGGGACTAGCGGGAGCAGATACGCAGTATTTT
TRBJ1-2 | - | many | TRBV27 | CASSPRDLAGYTF | TGTGCCAGCAGCCCTCGGGATCTGGCTGGCTACACCTTC
TRBJ2-7 | TRBD2 | few | TRBV27 | CASSLSGGGSYEQYF | TGTGCCAGCAGTTTAAGTGGCGGGGGGTCCTACGAGCAGTACTTC
TRBJ2-7 | TRBD2 | many | TRBV28 | CASGTSGGVTYEQYF | TGTGCCAGCGGAACTAGCGGGGGGGTTACCTACGAGCAGTACTTC
TRBJ2-2 | TRBD1 | many | TRBV6-1 | CASSYGTGNGELFF | TGTGCCAGCAGTTATGGGACAGGGAACGGGGAGCTGTTTTTT
TRBJ1-2 | TRBD1 | - | TRBV28 | CASSSGTGLIYGYTF | TGTGCCAGCAGTTCGGGGACAGGGTTGATCTATGGCTACACCTTC
TRBJ2-2 | TRBD2 | - | TRBV7-3 | CASRPGTSGRGGELFF | TGTGCCAGCAGACCCGGGACTAGCGGGAGAGGCGGGGAGCTGTTTTTT
TRBJ2-2 | - | few | TRBV9 | CASSVVALTGELFF | TGTGCCAGCAGCGTAGTAGCCCTCACCGGGGAGCTGTTTTTT
TRBJ2-5 | TRBD2 | few | TRBV13 | CASSPGLAGTETQYF | TGTGCCAGCAGCCCGGGACTAGCGGGAACAGAGACCCAGTACTTC
TRBJ2-5 | - | many | TRBV2 | CASKEGRVETQYF | TGTGCCAGCAAGGAGGGGCGAGTAGAGACCCAGTACTTC
TRBJ2-7 | - | many | TRBV28 | CASSLRRVPGDEQYF | TGTGCCAGCAGTTTAAGAAGGGTACCCGGGGACGAGCAGTACTTC
TRBJ1-1 | - | - | TRBV18 | CASSPWDMNTEAFF | TGTGCCAGCTCACCGTGGGACATGAACACTGAAGCTTTCTTT
TRBJ1-6 | - | - | TRBV5-1 | CASSAGEKDSPLHF | TGCGCCAGCAGCGCGGGGGAGAAGGATTCACCCCTCCACTTT
TRBJ2-5 | - | many | TRBV7-3 | CASSLGGPQYF | TGTGCCAGCAGTTTAGGTGGGCCCCAGTACTTC
TRBJ2-7 | - | many | TRBV12-3/TRBV12-4 | CASSFGQHHSYEQYF | TGTGCCAGCAGTTTTGGGCAGCATCACTCCTACGAGCAGTACTTC
TRBJ2-1 | - | - | TRBV9 | CASSSRDSRADEQFF | TGTGCCAGCAGCTCGCGGGACTCGCGGGCCGATGAGCAGTTCTTC
TRBJ1-6 | TRBD1 | few | TRBV12-3/TRBV12-4 | CASSRDRDSYNSPLHF | TGTGCCAGCAGTCGGGACAGGGATTCCTATAATTCACCCCTCCACTTT
TRBJ2-4 | TRBD1 | - | TRBV3-1 | CASSPRHILAETGVKNIQYF | TGTGCCAGCAGCCCCCGACACATCCTCGCTGAGACAGGGGTTAAAAACATTCAGTACTTC
TRBJ2-7 | TRBD1 | - | TRBV19 | CASSEGDRGFGEQYF | TGTGCCAGTAGTGAGGGGGACAGGGGGTTCGGCGAGCAGTACTTC
TRBJ2-7 | - | many | TRBV12-3/TRBV12-4 | CASSSTRTRPYEQYF | TGTGCCAGCAGCTCCACACGGACCCGCCCTTACGAGCAGTACTTC
TRBJ2-3 | - | - | TRBV7-3 | CASSPGAPTTDTQYF | TGTGCCAGCAGCCCTGGGGCCCCTACCACAGATACGCAGTATTTT
TRBJ2-5 | - | many | TRBV30 | CAWSESQETQYF | TGTGCCTGGAGTGAGAGCCAAGAGACCCAGTACTTC
TRBJ2-2 | TRBD2 | few | TRBV7-3 | CASSLYGRAGTGELFF | TGTGCCAGCAGCTTATACGGGAGAGCGGGGACCGGGGAGCTGTTTTTT
TRBJ2-7 | TRBD2 | many | TRBV28 | CASSLADVYYEQYF | TGTGCCAGCAGTCTAGCGGACGTCTACTACGAGCAGTACTTC
TRBJ1-5 | TRBD1 | - | TRBV20-1 | CSALTGGFNQPQHF | TGCAGTGCTCTGACAGGGGGCTTTAATCAGCCCCAGCATTTT
TRBJ2-4 | - | - | TRBV28 | CATSPGGVPKNIQYF | TGTGCCACCTCTCCGGGTGGGGTACCCAAAAACATTCAGTACTTC
TRBJ2-7 | - | few | TRBV20-1 | CSARDPTANRYEQYF | TGCAGTGCTAGAGACCCAACTGCGAACCGCTACGAGCAGTACTTC
TRBJ2-1 | TRBD2 | - | TRBV19 | CASSMAWRGYNEQFF | TGTGCCAGTAGTATGGCTTGGCGGGGGTACAATGAGCAGTTCTTC
TRBJ2-1 | - | - | TRBV19 | CASSTRRRYNEQFF | TGTGCCAGTAGTACCCGACGGAGGTACAATGAGCAGTTCTTC
TRBJ2-3 | - | many | TRBV12-3/TRBV12-4 | CASRIGGGTDTQYF | TGTGCCAGCAGAATAGGGGGAGGGACAGATACGCAGTATTTT
TRBJ2-7 | - | many | TRBV12-3/TRBV12-4 | CASSSAGSTSYEQYF | TGTGCCAGCAGTTCCGCGGGTAGTACCAGTTACGAGCAGTACTTC
TRBJ2-7 | TRBD1 | few | TRBV28 | CASSLQGAGHEQYF | TGTGCCAGCAGTTTACAGGGGGCAGGACACGAGCAGTACTTC
TRBJ2-5 | - | - | TRBV6-2/TRBV6-3 | CASRGYGLVVETQYF | TGTGCCAGCAGGGGGTATGGGCTAGTGGTTGAGACCCAGTACTTC
TRBJ1-3 | - | few | TRBV7-6 | CASSLMSSGNTIYF | TGTGCCAGCAGCCTGATGTCCTCTGGAAACACCATATATTTT
TRBJ2-5 | TRBD1 | many | TRBV30 | CAWRNAGTGQETQYF | TGTGCCTGGAGGAATGCCGGGACAGGGCAAGAGACCCAGTACTTC
TRBJ2-1 | TRBD2 | - | TRBV12-3/TRBV12-4 | CASSFGLVQFF | TGTGCCAGCAGTTTCGGACTAGTGCAGTTCTTC
TRBJ2-5 | TRBD1 | many | TRBV28 | CASLRVRGKGETQYF | TGTGCCAGCCTCAGGGTCAGGGGGAAAGGAGAGACCCAGTACTTC
TRBJ2-2 | - | - | TRBV20-1 | CSALAPHGELFF | TGCAGTGCTCTAGCTCCCCACGGGGAGCTGTTTTTT
TRBJ2-5 | - | few | TRBV28 | CASSPPPSGIQETQYF | TGTGCCAGCAGTCCACCCCCCAGTGGGATCCAAGAGACCCAGTACTTC
TRBJ1-1 | - | many | TRBV12-3/TRBV12-4 | CASSLARYEAFF | TGTGCCAGCAGTTTAGCGCGGTACGAAGCTTTCTTT
TRBJ1-5 | - | - | TRBV6-1 | CASREPSRVFRNQPQHF | TGTGCCAGCAGGGAACCCTCCAGGGTCTTTCGCAATCAGCCCCAGCATTTT
TRBJ2-7 | TRBD2 | - | TRBV27 | CASSPGGRAYEQYF | TGTGCCAGCAGTCCGGGCGGGAGGGCCTACGAGCAGTACTTC
TRBJ2-5 | - | many | TRBV28 | CASSRQWKTQYF | TGTGCCAGCAGTCGGCAATGGAAGACCCAGTACTTC
TRBJ2-7 | TRBD2 | few | TRBV24-1 | CATSRAGESEEQYF | TGTGCCACCAGCAGGGCGGGAGAATCCGAGGAGCAGTACTTC
TRBJ2-2 | - | few | TRBV12-3/TRBV12-4 | CASRSRGTGGELFF | TGTGCCAGCAGATCTCGAGGGACGGGCGGGGAGCTGTTTTTT
TRBJ2-5 | - | many | TRBV2 | CASSDAGAGTQYF | TGTGCCAGCAGTGACGCAGGCGCCGGGACCCAGTACTTC
TRBJ2-3 | - | - | TRBV20-1 | CSARRSSWSVDTQYF | TGCAGTGCTAGACGGTCTAGCTGGAGTGTAGATACGCAGTATTTT
TRBJ2-7 | - | many | TRBV20-1 | CSASPTPASVSYEQYF | TGCAGTGCTAGCCCTACACCCGCTAGCGTCTCCTACGAGCAGTACTTC
TRBJ2-3 | - | few | TRBV5-8 | CASNPGREDTQYF | TGTGCCAGCAACCCCGGCCGGGAAGATACGCAGTATTTT
TRBJ2-7 | TRBD2 | - | TRBV3-1 | CASSHTPGLAGTYEQYF | TGTGCCAGCAGCCATACTCCGGGACTAGCGGGAACCTACGAGCAGTACTTC